The rows below give T cell receptor beta chains drawn from one sample of a study of neoadjuvant anti-PD-1 for oral cavity cancer. TCRdb keeps only in-frame clones here, not all; method: immunoSEQ multiplex PCR. The sample contains about 6,600 clones, approximately 80% of which appear only once. The starting material was PBMCs, obtained before nivolumab (anti-PD-1) treatment. These receptor sequences come from a person aged 35-79 years with oral cavity squamous cell carcinoma. Both conserved end residues are part of each CDR3. Fields, in order: V gene, J gene, CDR3 protein.

TRBV5-4,TRBJ1-3,CASSLTGSGNTIYF
TRBV4-1,TRBJ1-2,CASSQERARYGYTF
TRBV9,TRBJ2-7,CASSPRASGIHYEQYF
TRBV7-2,TRBJ2-3,CASSTHPSGTQYF
TRBV2,TRBJ2-7,CASSESFSYEQYF
TRBV11-2,TRBJ1-1,CASSLGVGITEAFF
TRBV12-5,TRBJ1-3,CASGDQGSGNTIYF
TRBV27,TRBJ2-3,CASSLLGGSDTQYF
TRBV28,TRBJ1-5,CASLSGQGHQPQHF
TRBV4-3,TRBJ1-1,CASSLGEGEGHTEAFF
TRBV5-6,TRBJ1-2,CASSLDKNYGYTF
TRBV7-3,TRBJ2-3,CASSSTRTDTQYF
TRBV5-1,TRBJ2-1,CASSPNFGDGSYNEQFF
TRBV27,TRBJ2-7,CASSVRQGAYEQYF
TRBV5-8,TRBJ1-6,CASSLFRGETDSPLHF
TRBV30,TRBJ1-2,CAWSVNGPVYGYTF
TRBV7-9,TRBJ1-6,CASSLGNSPLHF
TRBV19,TRBJ1-5,CASSTRTGNQPQHF
TRBV11-2,TRBJ1-1,CASSLGSGGLDTEAFF
TRBV7-2,TRBJ2-5,CASSWRTMEETQYF
TRBV7-9,TRBJ2-5,CASSLVGAEQETQYF
TRBV28,TRBJ2-2,CASSFPRTGGAGVTGELFF